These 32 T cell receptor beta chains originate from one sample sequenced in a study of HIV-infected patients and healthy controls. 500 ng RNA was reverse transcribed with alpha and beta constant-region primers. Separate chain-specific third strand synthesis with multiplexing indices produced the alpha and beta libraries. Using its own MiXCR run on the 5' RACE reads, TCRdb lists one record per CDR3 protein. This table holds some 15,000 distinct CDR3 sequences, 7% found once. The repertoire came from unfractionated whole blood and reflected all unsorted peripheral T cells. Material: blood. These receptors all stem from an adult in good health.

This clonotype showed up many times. CDR3 sequence reads: CASSLGPSDEQFF. The CDR3 DNA sequence: TGTGCCAGCAGCTTAGGCCCGTCGGATGAGCAGTTCTTC. This chain uses TRBV7-9 with TRBJ2-1; the D is unclear. The germline gives CDR1 SEHNR, CDR2 FQNEAQ (reference sequence). The CDR3 extends over 13 amino acids. V lost 1 base and J lost 8, with 9 bases in between.

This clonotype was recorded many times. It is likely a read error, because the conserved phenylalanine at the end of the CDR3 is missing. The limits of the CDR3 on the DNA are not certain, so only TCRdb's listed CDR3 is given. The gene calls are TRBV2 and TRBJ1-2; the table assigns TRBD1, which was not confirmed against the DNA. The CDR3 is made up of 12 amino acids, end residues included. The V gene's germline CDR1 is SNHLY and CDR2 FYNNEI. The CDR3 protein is CASSAFAARTEY.

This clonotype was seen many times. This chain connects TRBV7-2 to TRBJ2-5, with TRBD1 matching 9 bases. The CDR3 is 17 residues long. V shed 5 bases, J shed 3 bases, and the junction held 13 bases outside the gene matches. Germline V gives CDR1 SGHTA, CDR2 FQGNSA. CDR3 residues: CASSLLRPGTGKETQYF. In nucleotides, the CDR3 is TGTGCCAGCAGCCTCCTCCGGCCCGGGACAGGGAAAGAGACCCAGTACTTC.

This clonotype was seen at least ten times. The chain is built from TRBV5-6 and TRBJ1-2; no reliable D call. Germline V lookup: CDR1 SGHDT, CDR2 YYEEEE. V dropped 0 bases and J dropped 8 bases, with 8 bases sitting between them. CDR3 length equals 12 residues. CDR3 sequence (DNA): TGTGCCAGCAGCTTGGCCTATGCCGGCTACACCTTC. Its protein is CASSLAYAGYTF. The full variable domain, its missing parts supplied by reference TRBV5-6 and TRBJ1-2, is DAGVTQSPTHLIKTRGQQVTLRCSPKSGHDTVSWYQQALGQGPQFIFQYYEEEERQRGNFPDRFSGHQFPNYSSELNVNALLLGDSALYLCASSLAYAGYTFGSGTRLTVV.

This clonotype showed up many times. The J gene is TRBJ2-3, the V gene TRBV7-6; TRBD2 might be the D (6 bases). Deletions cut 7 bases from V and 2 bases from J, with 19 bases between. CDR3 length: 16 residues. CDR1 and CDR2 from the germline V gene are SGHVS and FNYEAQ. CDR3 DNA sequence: TGTGCCAGCACCCCCCTCTGGTCGGGGGTCACAGATACGCAGTATTTT. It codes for CASTPLWSGVTDTQYF.

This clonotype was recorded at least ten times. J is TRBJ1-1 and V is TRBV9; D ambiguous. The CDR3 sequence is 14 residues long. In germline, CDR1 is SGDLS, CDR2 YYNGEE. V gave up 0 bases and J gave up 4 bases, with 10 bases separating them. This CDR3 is CASSVDRAGTEAFF. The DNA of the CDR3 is TGTGCCAGCAGCGTAGATCGGGCGGGCACTGAAGCTTTCTTT.

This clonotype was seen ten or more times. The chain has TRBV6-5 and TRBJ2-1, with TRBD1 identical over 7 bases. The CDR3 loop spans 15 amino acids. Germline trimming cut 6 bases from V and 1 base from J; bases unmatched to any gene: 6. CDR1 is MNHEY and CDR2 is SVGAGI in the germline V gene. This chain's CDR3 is CASSSPGQSYNEQFF. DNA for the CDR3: TGTGCCAGCAGCTCACCGGGACAGTCCTACAATGAGCAGTTCTTC.

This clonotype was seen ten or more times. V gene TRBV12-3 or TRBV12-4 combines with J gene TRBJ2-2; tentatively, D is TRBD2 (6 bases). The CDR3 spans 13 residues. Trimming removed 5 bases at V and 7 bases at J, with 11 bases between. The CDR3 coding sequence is TGTGCCAGCAGTGGACTATCCTGCGGGGAGCTGTTTTTT. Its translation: CASSGLSCGELFF.

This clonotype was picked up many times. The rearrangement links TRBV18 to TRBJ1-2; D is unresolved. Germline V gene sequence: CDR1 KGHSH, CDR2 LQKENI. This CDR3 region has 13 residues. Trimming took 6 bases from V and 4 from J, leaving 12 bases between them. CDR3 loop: CASSPDATYGYTF. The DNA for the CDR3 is TGTGCCAGCTCGCCGGACGCAACCTATGGCTACACCTTC. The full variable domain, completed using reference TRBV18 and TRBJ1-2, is NAGVMQNPRHLVRRRGQEARLRCSPMKGHSHVYWYRQLPEEGLKFMVYLQKENIIDESGMPKERFSAEFPKEGPSILRIQQVVRGDSAAYFCASSPDATYGYTFGSGTRLTVV.

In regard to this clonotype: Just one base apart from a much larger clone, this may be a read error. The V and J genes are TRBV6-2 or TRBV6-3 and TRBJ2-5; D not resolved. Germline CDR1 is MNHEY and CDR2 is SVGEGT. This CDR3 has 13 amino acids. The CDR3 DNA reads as TGTGCCAGCGGTTACTCTTACCAAGAGACCCAGTACTTC. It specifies CASGYSYQETQYF.

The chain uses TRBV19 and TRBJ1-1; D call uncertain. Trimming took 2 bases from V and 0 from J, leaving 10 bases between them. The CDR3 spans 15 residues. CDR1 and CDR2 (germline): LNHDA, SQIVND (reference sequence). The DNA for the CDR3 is TGTGCCAGTAGTATATGGGCCGGAATGAACACTGAAGCTTTCTTT. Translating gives CASSIWAGMNTEAFF.

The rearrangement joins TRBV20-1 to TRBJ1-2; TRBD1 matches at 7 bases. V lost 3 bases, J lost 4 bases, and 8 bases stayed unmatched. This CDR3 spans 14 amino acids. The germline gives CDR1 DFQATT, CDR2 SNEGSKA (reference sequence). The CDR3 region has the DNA TGCAGTGCTAGTGGGACAGCTGTCCTCTATGGCTACACCTTC. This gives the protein CSASGTAVLYGYTF.

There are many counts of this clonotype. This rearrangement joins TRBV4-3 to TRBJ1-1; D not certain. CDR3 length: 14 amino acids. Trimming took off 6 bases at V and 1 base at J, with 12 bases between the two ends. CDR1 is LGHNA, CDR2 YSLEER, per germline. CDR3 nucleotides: TGCGCCAGCAGAACATTCGGATCGAACACTGAAGCTTTCTTT. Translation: CASRTFGSNTEAFF.

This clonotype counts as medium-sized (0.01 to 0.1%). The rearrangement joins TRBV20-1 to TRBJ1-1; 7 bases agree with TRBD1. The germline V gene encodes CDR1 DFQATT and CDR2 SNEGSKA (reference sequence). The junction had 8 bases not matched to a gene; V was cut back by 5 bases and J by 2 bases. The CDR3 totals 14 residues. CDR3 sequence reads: CSASTDRVNTEAFF. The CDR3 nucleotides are TGCAGTGCTTCTACAGACAGGGTAAACACTGAAGCTTTCTTT.

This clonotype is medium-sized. As DNA, the CDR3 is TGTGCCAGCAGCTTGTGGGACGAGCAGTACTTC. This sequence encodes CASSLWDEQYF. The chain employs TRBV7-9 and TRBJ2-7; unclear D gene. V gave up 3 bases and J gave up 5 bases, with 5 bases separating them. The germline CDR1 and CDR2 sequences are SEHNR and FQNEAQ (reference sequence). This CDR3 contains 11 residues.

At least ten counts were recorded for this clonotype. CDR3 in DNA: TGCGCCAGCAGGGAAGTCGACACAGATACGCAGTATTTT. This sequence encodes CASREVDTDTQYF. This sequence joins TRBV5-1 and TRBJ2-3; D gene ambiguous. V was clipped by 5 bases and J by 2 bases, with 9 bases between them. Per the germline V gene, CDR1 is SGHRS and CDR2 is YFSETQ. The CDR3 consists of 13 residues. Full variable domain (missing parts from reference TRBV5-1 and TRBJ2-3): KAGVTQTPRYLIKTRGQQVTLSCSPISGHRSVSWYQQTPGQGLQFLFEYFSETQRNKGNFPGRFSGRQFSNSRSEMNVSTLELGDSALYLCASREVDTDTQYFGPGTRLTVL.

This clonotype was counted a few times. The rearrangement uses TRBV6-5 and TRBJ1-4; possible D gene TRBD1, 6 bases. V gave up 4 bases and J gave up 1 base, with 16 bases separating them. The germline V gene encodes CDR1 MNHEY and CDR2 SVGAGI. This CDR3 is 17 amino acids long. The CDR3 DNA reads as TGTGCCAGCAGTTCCCAGGGGAGGTCGCTAACTAATGAAAAACTGTTTTTT. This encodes CASSSQGRSLTNEKLFF.

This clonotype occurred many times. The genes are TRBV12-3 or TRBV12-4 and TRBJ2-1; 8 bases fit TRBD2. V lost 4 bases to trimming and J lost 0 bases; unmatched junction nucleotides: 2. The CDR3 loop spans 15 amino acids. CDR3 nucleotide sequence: TGTGCCAGCAGTTATAGCGGGGCCTCCTACAATGAGCAGTTCTTC. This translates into CASSYSGASYNEQFF.

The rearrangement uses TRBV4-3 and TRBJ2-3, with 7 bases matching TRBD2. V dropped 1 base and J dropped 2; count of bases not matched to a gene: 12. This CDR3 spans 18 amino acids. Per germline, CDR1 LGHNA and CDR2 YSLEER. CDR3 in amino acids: CASSQGTPGAGTTDTQYF. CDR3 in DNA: TGCGCCAGCAGCCAAGGAACCCCTGGAGCGGGGACCACAGATACGCAGTATTTT.

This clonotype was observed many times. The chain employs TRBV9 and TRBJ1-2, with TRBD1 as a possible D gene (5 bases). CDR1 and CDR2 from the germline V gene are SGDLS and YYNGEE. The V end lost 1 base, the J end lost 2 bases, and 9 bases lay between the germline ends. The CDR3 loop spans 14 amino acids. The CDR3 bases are TGTGCCAGCAGCGTATGGGGCGCCAACTATGGCTACACCTTC. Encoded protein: CASSVWGANYGYTF.

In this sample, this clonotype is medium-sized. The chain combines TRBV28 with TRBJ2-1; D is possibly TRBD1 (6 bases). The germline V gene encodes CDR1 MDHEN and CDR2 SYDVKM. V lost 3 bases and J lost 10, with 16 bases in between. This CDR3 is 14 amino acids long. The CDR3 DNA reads TGTGCCAGCAGTTTTTCAGGGGCGAGAAAAGAGCAGTTCTTC. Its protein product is CASSFSGARKEQFF.

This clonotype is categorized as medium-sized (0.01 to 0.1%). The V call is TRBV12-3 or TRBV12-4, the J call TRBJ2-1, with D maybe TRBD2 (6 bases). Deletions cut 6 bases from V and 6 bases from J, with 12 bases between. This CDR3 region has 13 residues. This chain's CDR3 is CASSLQRANEQFF. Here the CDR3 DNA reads TGTGCCAGCAGCCTCCAGCGGGCCAATGAGCAGTTCTTC.

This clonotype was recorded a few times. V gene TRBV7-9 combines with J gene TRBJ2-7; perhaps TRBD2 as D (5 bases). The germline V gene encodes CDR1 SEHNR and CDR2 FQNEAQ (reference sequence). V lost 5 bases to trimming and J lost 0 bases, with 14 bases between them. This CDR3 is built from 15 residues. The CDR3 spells CASSAGLLSSYEQYF. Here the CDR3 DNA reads TGTGCCAGCAGCGCCGGACTGCTTTCCTCCTACGAGCAGTACTTC.

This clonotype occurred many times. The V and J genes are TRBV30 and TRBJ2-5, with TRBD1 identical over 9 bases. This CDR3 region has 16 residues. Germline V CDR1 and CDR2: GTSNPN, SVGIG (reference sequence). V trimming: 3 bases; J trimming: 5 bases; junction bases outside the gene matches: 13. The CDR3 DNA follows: TGTGCCTGGAGCTTTGGGACAGGGCCCCGGGGTGAGACCCAGTACTTC. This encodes CAWSFGTGPRGETQYF.

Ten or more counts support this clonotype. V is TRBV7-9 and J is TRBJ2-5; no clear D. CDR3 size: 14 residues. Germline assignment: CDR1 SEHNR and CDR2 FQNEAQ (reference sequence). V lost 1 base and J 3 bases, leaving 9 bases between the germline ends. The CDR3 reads CASSLVLPEETQYF. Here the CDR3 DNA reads TGTGCCAGCAGCTTAGTTCTCCCAGAAGAGACCCAGTACTTC.

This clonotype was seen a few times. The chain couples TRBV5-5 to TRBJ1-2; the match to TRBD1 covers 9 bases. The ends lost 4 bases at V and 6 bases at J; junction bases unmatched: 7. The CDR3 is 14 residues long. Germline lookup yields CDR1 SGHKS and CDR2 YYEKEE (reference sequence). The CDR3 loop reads CASSSIGTGNGYTF. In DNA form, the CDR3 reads TGTGCCAGCAGCAGTATAGGGACAGGGAATGGCTACACCTTC.

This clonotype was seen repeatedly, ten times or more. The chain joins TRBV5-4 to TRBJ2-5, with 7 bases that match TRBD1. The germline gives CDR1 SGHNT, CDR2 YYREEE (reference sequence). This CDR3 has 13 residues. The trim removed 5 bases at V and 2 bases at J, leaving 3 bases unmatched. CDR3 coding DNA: TGTGCCAGCAGTCTCAGGGGGCAAGAGACCCAGTACTTC. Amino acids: CASSLRGQETQYF. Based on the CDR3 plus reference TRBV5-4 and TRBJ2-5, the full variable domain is ETGVTQSPTHLIKTRGQQVTLRCSSQSGHNTVSWYQQALGQGPQFIFQYYREEENGRGNFPPRFSGLQFPNYSSELNVNALELDDSALYLCASSLRGQETQYFGPGTRLLVL.

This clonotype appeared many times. The CDR3: CASSPTRGRQNEQFF. The CDR3 DNA sequence: TGTGCCAGCAGCCCTACGCGTGGGAGACAAAATGAGCAGTTCTTC. The chain couples TRBV14 to TRBJ2-1; D is possibly TRBD2 (5 bases). From germline, CDR1 is SGHDN and CDR2 FVKESK. CDR3 length: 15 amino acids. Deletions cut 4 bases from V and 7 bases from J, with 17 bases between.

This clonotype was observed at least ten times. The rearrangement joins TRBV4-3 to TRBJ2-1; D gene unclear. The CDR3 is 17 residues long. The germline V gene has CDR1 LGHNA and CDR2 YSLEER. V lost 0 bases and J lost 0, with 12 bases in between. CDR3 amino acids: CASSQDLGAFSYNEQFF. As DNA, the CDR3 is TGCGCCAGCAGCCAAGATTTAGGTGCGTTCTCCTACAATGAGCAGTTCTTC.

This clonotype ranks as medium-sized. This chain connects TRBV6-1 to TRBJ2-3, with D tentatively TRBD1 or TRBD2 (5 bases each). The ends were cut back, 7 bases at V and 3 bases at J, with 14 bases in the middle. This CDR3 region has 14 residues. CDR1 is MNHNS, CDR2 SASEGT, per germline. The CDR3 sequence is CASNLGRGTDTQYF. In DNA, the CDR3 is TGTGCCAGCAACTTGGGACGGGGAACAGATACGCAGTATTTT.

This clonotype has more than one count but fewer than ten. The DNA of the CDR3 is TGTGCCAGCAGCCGTGGACAGGGGGCTCATGAGCAGTTCTTC. Translating gives CASSRGQGAHEQFF. V and J are TRBV7-3 and TRBJ2-1; 11 positions match TRBD1. After removal of 5 bases from V and 8 bases from J, the junction contained 5 bases not matched to a gene. CDR1 SGHTA and CDR2 FQGTGA come from the germline V gene. This CDR3 spans 14 amino acids.

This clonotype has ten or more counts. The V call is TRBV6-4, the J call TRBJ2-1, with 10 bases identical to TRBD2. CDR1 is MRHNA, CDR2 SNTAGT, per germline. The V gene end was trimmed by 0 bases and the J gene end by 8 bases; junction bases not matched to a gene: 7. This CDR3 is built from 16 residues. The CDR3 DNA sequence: TGTGCCAGCAGTGACTCCGTGGCTAGCGGGAGCGATGAGCAGTTCTTC. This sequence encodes CASSDSVASGSDEQFF.